A selection of T cell receptor beta chains follows, all from one sample in a study of human T cells and chemical hapten exposure. TCRdb reprocessed the RACE reads with MiXCR, giving one entry per CDR3 protein. The sample carries about 46,000 distinct CDR3 sequences, over 3.5% recorded once. The sequenced sample was whole blood. The receptors derive from a female donor in good health. Some clones in this sample may be carry-over from other donors' samples. Both conserved end residues are part of each CDR3. Each record gives: D gene, clone size, V gene, J gene, CDR3 DNA, CDR3 protein. D genes are given only for firm matches. A row's size may be missing; if present it is once, few, many or a size class.

-,-,TRBV29-1,TRBJ2-7,TGCAGCGTTGACGGGCGCGGAGTCTACGAGCAGTACTTC,CSVDGRGVYEQYF
-,-,TRBV12-3/TRBV12-4,TRBJ1-1,TGTGCCAGCAGTTTAGCGCTCACCTACCCGGACAGGAACACTGAAGCTTTCTTT,CASSLALTYPDRNTEAFF
TRBD1,-,TRBV20-1,TRBJ1-5,TGCAGTGCTAGCAGGGGAGACAGGGCCAATCAGCCCCAGCATTTT,CSASRGDRANQPQHF
-,once,TRBV21-1,TRBJ1-5,TGTGCCAGCAGCAAATTGTTATTGGGGATGTGCAATCAGCCCCAGCATTTT,CASSKLLLGMCNQPQHF
-,many,TRBV11-1,TRBJ2-3,TGTGCCAGCAGCTTTGCGTCTACAGATACGCAGTATTTT,CASSFASTDTQYF
TRBD2,many,TRBV9,TRBJ2-5,TGTGCCAGCAGCCCTACGGTACTAGCGGGACAAGAGACCCAGTACTTC,CASSPTVLAGQETQYF
-,many,TRBV5-1,TRBJ1-1,TGCGCCAGCAGCTTGGAAGGAGGGATCATGAACACTGAAGCTTTCTTT,CASSLEGGIMNTEAFF
TRBD1,many,TRBV6-6,TRBJ1-6,TGTGCCAGCAGTTATAGGACAGGGGGCGATTCACCCCTCCACTTT,CASSYRTGGDSPLHF
TRBD1,few,TRBV11-1,TRBJ2-4,TGTGCCAGCAGCCACGAACCCGGACAGGGAAACATTCAGTACTTC,CASSHEPGQGNIQYF
TRBD1,many,TRBV12-3/TRBV12-4,TRBJ1-5,TGTGCCAGCAGTTTAGGGGACAGTCTTGTTAGGGTAGATCAGCCCCAGCATTTT,CASSLGDSLVRVDQPQHF
TRBD1,many,TRBV15,TRBJ2-7,TGTGCCACCAGCAGTCGACAGGGGGGACGGCAGTACTTC,CATSSRQGGRQYF
-,medium-sized,TRBV20-1,TRBJ1-3,TGCAGTGCTAGAGATCGAACCTTCTCTGGAAACACCATATATTTT,CSARDRTFSGNTIYF
TRBD1,many,TRBV7-8,TRBJ2-5,TGTGCCAGCAGCTTAGTTCAGGGGGCGAAAGAGACCCAGTACTTC,CASSLVQGAKETQYF
-,many,TRBV6-5,TRBJ2-2,TGTGCCAGCAGATCCCAGGGTACACCGGGGTCCTTTCGTCCGGAGCTGTTTTTT,CASRSQGTPGSFRPELFF
-,many,TRBV27,TRBJ1-5,TGTGCCAGCAGTTTTGGGGATAGCAATCAGCCCCAGCATTTT,CASSFGDSNQPQHF
-,many,TRBV6-2/TRBV6-3,TRBJ2-1,TGTGCCAGCAGTTACCTGATAGTCAATGAGCAGTTCTTC,CASSYLIVNEQFF
-,many,TRBV11-3,TRBJ2-6,TGTGCCAGCAGCTTCTCCCACGGGACCACAAGCTCTGGGGCCAACGTCCTGACTTTC,CASSFSHGTTSSGANVLTF
-,many,TRBV12-3/TRBV12-4,TRBJ2-4,TGTGCCAGCAGTCCGGAGGGGGTCCGTTCGGTGTACTTC,CASSPEGVRSVYF
-,many,TRBV12-3/TRBV12-4,TRBJ2-1,TGTGCCAGCAGTTTAGCCTACAATGAGCAGTTCTTC,CASSLAYNEQFF
TRBD2,many,TRBV5-5,TRBJ2-7,TGTGCCAGCAGCACCGGACTAGGTCGCCAGTACTTC,CASSTGLGRQYF
TRBD1,many,TRBV11-2,TRBJ2-3,TGTGCCAGCAGCTTAGTACCGACAGGGGATGGTCCGTATTTT,CASSLVPTGDGPYF
-,few,TRBV27,TRBJ1-1,TGTGCCAGCAGTTTCTACAACCAGGGGTCTGAAGCTTTCTTT,CASSFYNQGSEAFF
-,many,TRBV10-3,TRBJ2-3,TGTGCCATCAGTGAGTCCCCCCTAGTGACAGGCACAGATACGCAGTATTTT,CAISESPLVTGTDTQYF
TRBD1,few,TRBV9,TRBJ2-7,TGTGCCAGCAGCGTAGGGGGTCGGCAGGGGGCATCCTACGAGCAGTACTTC,CASSVGGRQGASYEQYF
-,-,TRBV11-2,TRBJ1-1,TGTGCCAGCAGCGTTACAACAGGCTCAGCTTTCTTT,CASSVTTGSAFF
TRBD2,-,TRBV7-2,TRBJ2-1,TGTGCCAGCAGCTCCTACAATACCGGGACTAGCGTATACAATGAGCAGTTCTTC,CASSSYNTGTSVYNEQFF
-,many,TRBV3-1,TRBJ1-2,TGTGCCAGCAGCCAAGAGGTCTCGAAAGGGGGGAGAGCCTATGGCTACACCTTC,CASSQEVSKGGRAYGYTF
-,many,TRBV20-1,TRBJ1-1,TGCAGTGCTAGAGTCCGGGGAGGGATTAACACTGAAGCTTTCTTT,CSARVRGGINTEAFF
-,many,TRBV11-2,TRBJ2-4,TGTGCCAGCAGCTTAGTTCGCAAGGTTCAGTACTTC,CASSLVRKVQYF
-,many,TRBV29-1,TRBJ1-2,TGCAGCGTTGGCTTCGGCAGAAGGAACTATGGCTACACCTTC,CSVGFGRRNYGYTF
TRBD2,many,TRBV12-3/TRBV12-4,TRBJ2-3,TGTGCCAGCAGTTTTTTGGCTAGCGGGGGGCCCGATACGCAGTATTTT,CASSFLASGGPDTQYF
-,many,TRBV10-3,TRBJ1-1,TGTGCCATCAAGGGAGGGAAGGCGACTGAAGCTTTCTTT,CAIKGGKATEAFF
TRBD1,many,TRBV4-3,TRBJ2-3,TGCGCCAGCAGCCGACAGGGGGCGAGAACAGATACGCAGTATTTT,CASSRQGARTDTQYF
TRBD1,many,TRBV11-2,TRBJ1-1,TGTGCCAGCAGCTTAGATCGAGGGGGCTACACATTTCTTACACCTTCCTTTGAAGCTTTCTTT,CASSLDRGGYTFLTPSFEAFF
-,-,TRBV12-3/TRBV12-4,TRBJ1-5,TGTGCCAGCAGTACAGGGACGCGCGGCAATCAGCCCCAGCATTTT,CASSTGTRGNQPQHF
TRBD1,many,TRBV5-1,TRBJ2-3,TGCGCCAGCAGTACCGGGACAGGTGGAGATACGCAGTATTTT,CASSTGTGGDTQYF
-,many,TRBV4-1,TRBJ1-5,TGCGCCAGCAGCCGTACGACGGGGTTCAGCAATCAGCCCCAGCATTTT,CASSRTTGFSNQPQHF
TRBD1,many,TRBV7-3,TRBJ2-7,TGTGCCAGCAGCCGCCAGGGGGGACAGGTCTACGAGCAGTACTTC,CASSRQGGQVYEQYF
TRBD1,many,TRBV28,TRBJ1-5,TGTGCCAGCAGCCGGGACAGGGCCAATCAGCCCCAGCATTTT,CASSRDRANQPQHF
TRBD1,many,TRBV3-1,TRBJ2-1,TGTGCCAGCAGCCCGTCCACAGGGGGCTTGTACAATGAGCAGTTCTTC,CASSPSTGGLYNEQFF
TRBD1,-,TRBV5-1,TRBJ1-4,TGCGCCAGCAGCCCGCACAGGGGTAATGAAAAACTGTTTTTT,CASSPHRGNEKLFF
-,many,TRBV7-9,TRBJ2-7,TGTGCCAGCAGCCCTCGAGGGGCCTCCGACGAGCAGTACTTC,CASSPRGASDEQYF